There are a few counts of the clone carrying this T cell receptor (delta chain). Its specificity is not known. A far bigger clonotype differs at one base, so this is likely a read error. The same CDR3 arises from other DNA sequences in this sample as well. Germline assignment: CDR1 TSWWSYY and CDR2 QGS. The CDR3 totals 16 residues. The data stem from a study of γδ T cells in repeated Plasmodium falciparum infection. Study overall: The natural-infection arm compared Malian children under seasonal malaria with matched Australian children. Whole-study findings and limits: Over time and infection, Vgamma9/Vdelta2+ repertoires remained highly stable and polyclonal. Vdelta2-negative gammadelta repertoires appeared less diverse and less shared in Malian than Australian children.

TCRdb re-processed the multiplex PCR reads via CATT. The data contain approximately 90,000 delta-chain clones, 0.9% to 1% of them singletons. Vgamma9/Vdelta2+ and Vdelta2-negative gammadelta T cells were flow-sorted from PBMC for bulk sequencing. V is TRDV1 and J is TRDJ2, with 11 bases aligning to TRDD3. Germline matching of the DNA provided the J gene here, since TCRdb leaves it blank. Sequencing was performed on gamma-delta T cells from blood. The receptor was derived from a pool of human donors (malaria-infected and uninfected, not separated). The CDR3 loop is CALEPLGDTGAARLFF. In DNA, the CDR3 is TGTGCTCTTGAACCCCTGGGGGATACCGGGGCAGCACGACTCTTCTTT.